The next 11 T cell receptor beta chains were all read from a single sample in a study of OX40 agonist ivuxolimab in advanced cancers. Assay used: immunoSEQ multiplex PCR; TCRdb lists only in-frame clones, some missing. The sample contains 68,000 or so clones, around 83% of which appear only once. Material: CD4+ or CD8+ T cells sorted from blood, obtained in a trial of the OX40 agonist ivuxolimab. Receptors were obtained from an adult with an advanced solid tumor such as melanoma, head and neck, liver or kidney cancer.

The chain has TRBV7-8 and TRBJ2-7; TRBD1 aligns across 8 bases. The CDR3 runs 15 residues. Germline V gives CDR1 SGHVS, CDR2 FQNEAQ. V lost 5 bases and J lost 2; bases outside the gene matches: 8. CDR3 DNA: TGTGCCAGCAGCCCAACCGGGACAGGAACCTACGAGCAGTACTTC. Amino acid sequence: CASSPTGTGTYEQYF.

This clone was detected once. The rearrangement links TRBV7-9 to TRBJ1-6; no definite D call. CDR3 size: 14 residues. V gave up 1 base and J gave up 6 bases, with 7 bases separating them. Germline V gene data show CDR1 as SEHNR and CDR2 as FQNEAQ (reference sequence). CDR3 sequence: CASSLVGINSPLHF. The CDR3 DNA sequence: TGTGCCAGCAGCTTAGTTGGCATTAATTCACCCCTCCACTTT. The variable domain in full, completed from reference TRBV7-9 and TRBJ1-6, reads DTGVSQNPRHKITKRGQNVTFRCDPISEHNRLYWYRQTLGQGPEFLTYFQNEAQLEKSRLLSDRFSAERPKGSFSTLEIQRTEQGDSAMYLCASSLVGINSPLHFGNGTRLTVT.

The chain recombines TRBV18 with TRBJ2-3; D gene ambiguous. CDR1 is KGHSH and CDR2 is LQKENI in the germline V gene. CDR3 length: 13 residues. V was shortened by 3 bases and J by 2 bases, with 6 bases between the two germline ends. CDR3 residues: CASSPYSTDTQYF. In DNA form, the CDR3 reads TGTGCCAGCTCACCCTACTCCACAGATACGCAGTATTTT.

This clone was recorded a few times. V and J are TRBV29-1 and TRBJ1-1; no clear D. This CDR3 region has 12 residues. V was shortened by 4 bases and J by 5 bases, with 11 bases between the two germline ends. The V gene's germline CDR1 is SQVTM and CDR2 ANQGSEA. In DNA, the CDR3 is TGCAGCGTTGCCGGAGGTCGGACTGAAGCTTTCTTT. Its translation: CSVAGGRTEAFF.

The V call is TRBV29-1, the J call TRBJ2-5; weak D call: TRBD1 (6 bases). Germline loops: CDR1 SQVTM, CDR2 ANQGSEA. Trimming pared 6 bases from V and 1 base from J, leaving 15 bases between. The CDR3 spans 14 residues. The CDR3 sequence is CSVRDNSPQETQYF. The CDR3, as DNA: TGCAGCGTCAGGGACAACTCCCCCCAAGAGACCCAGTACTTC.

The V and J genes are TRBV18 and TRBJ1-2; TRBD1 agrees at 7 bases. J gave up 8 bases and V 2 bases, and 20 bases lay outside the gene matches. The V gene's germline CDR1 is KGHSH and CDR2 LQKENI. This CDR3 has 18 residues. The CDR3 DNA sequence: TGTGCCAGCTCACCATCGATCTCCCCTAGACAGGGCCAGGTCGGCTACACCTTC. Translation: CASSPSISPRQGQVGYTF.

The chain uses TRBV19 and TRBJ1-5; no definite D call. Germline V gene sequence: CDR1 LNHDA, CDR2 SQIVND (reference sequence). There are 15 residues in the CDR3. V lost 2 bases and J lost 2, with 10 bases in between. CDR3 sequence (DNA): TGTGCCAGTAGTATAACAGTTTTTGGCAATCAGCCCCAGCATTTT. Its translation: CASSITVFGNQPQHF.

V and J are TRBV11-2 and TRBJ2-1, with D possibly being TRBD1 (5 bases). V was trimmed by 0 bases and J by 7 bases, leaving 10 bases between them. The CDR3 spans 14 residues. Germline CDR1 reads SGHAT; CDR2 reads FQNNGV. The CDR3 DNA sequence: TGTGCCAGCAGCTTAGACAGGGCTTTAAATGAGCAGTTCTTC. It translates to CASSLDRALNEQFF. The variable domain in full, with the rest retrieved from reference TRBV11-2 and TRBJ2-1, is EAGVAQSPRYKIIEKRQSVAFWCNPISGHATLYWYQQILGQGPKLLIQFQNNGVVDDSQLPKDRFSAERLKGVDSTLKIQPAKLEDSAVYLCASSLDRALNEQFFGPGTRLTVL.

J is TRBJ2-3 and V is TRBV6-1; D is ambiguous. Germline V gene data show CDR1 as MNHNS and CDR2 as SASEGT. The ends were cut back, 7 bases at V and 4 bases at J, with 12 bases in the middle. This CDR3 has 13 residues. CDR3 residues: CASKDGVPDTQYF. The CDR3 DNA follows: TGTGCCAGCAAGGATGGGGTTCCAGATACGCAGTATTTT.

This chain uses TRBV5-4 with TRBJ1-1; D unclear. The V gene's germline CDR1 is SGHNT and CDR2 YYREEE (reference sequence). V was pared by 0 bases and J by 8 bases, with 14 bases between. The length of the CDR3 is 14 residues. The CDR3 DNA reads TGTGCCAGCAGCTTGGCCGGGCCCCCGGGGGAAGCTTTCTTT. Amino acids: CASSLAGPPGEAFF.

The V gene is TRBV18, the J gene TRBJ1-4; 8 nucleotides align to TRBD1. The V and J ends lost 6 bases and 8 bases, in that order; junction bases with no gene match: 11. Germline loops: CDR1 KGHSH, CDR2 LQKENI. The CDR3 is 15 amino acids. The CDR3, as DNA: TGTGCCAGCTCTCCTCAGGGGGGACAGGCCGAAAAACTGTTTTTT. Translation gives CASSPQGGQAEKLFF.